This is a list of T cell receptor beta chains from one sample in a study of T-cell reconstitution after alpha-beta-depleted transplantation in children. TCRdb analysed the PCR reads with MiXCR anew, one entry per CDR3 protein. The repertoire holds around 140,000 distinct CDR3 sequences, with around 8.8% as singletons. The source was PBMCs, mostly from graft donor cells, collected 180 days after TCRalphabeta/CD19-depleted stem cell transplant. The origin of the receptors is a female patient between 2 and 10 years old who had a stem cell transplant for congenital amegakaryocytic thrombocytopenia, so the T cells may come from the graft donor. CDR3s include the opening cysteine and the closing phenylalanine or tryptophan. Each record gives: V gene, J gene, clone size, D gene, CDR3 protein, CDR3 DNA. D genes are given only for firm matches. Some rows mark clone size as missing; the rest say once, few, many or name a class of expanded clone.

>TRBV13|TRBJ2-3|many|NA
CASSRPGDTQYF
TGTGCCAGCAGCCGACCGGGGGATACGCAGTATTTT
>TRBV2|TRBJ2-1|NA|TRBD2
CASSESGGRIEQFF
TGTGCCAGCAGTGAATCGGGAGGGCGGATTGAGCAGTTCTTC
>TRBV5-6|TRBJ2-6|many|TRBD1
CASSRDRGFSGANVLTF
TGTGCCAGCAGCCGGGACAGGGGTTTTTCTGGGGCCAACGTCCTGACTTTC
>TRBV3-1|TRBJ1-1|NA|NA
CASSQGQTTEAFF
TGTGCCAGCAGCCAAGGTCAAACAACTGAAGCTTTCTTT
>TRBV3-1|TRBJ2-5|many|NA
CASSQLETQYF
TGTGCCAGCAGCCAACTGGAGACCCAGTACTTC
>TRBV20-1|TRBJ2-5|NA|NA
CSAPKPGLEETQYF
TGCAGTGCGCCGAAACCGGGCCTAGAGGAGACCCAGTACTTC
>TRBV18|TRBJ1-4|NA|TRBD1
CASSSDRGHEKLFF
TGTGCCAGCTCATCGGACAGGGGGCATGAAAAACTGTTTTTT
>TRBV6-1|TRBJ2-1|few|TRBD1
CASRTSRDRVLSSYNEQFF
TGTGCCAGCCGAACTTCCCGGGACAGGGTTCTCAGCTCCTACAATGAGCAGTTCTTC
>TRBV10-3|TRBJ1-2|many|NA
CAISNRDQGSYGYTF
TGTGCCATCAGTAACCGGGACCAGGGGTCCTATGGCTACACCTTC
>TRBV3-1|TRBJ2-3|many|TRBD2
CASSSGTSGTDTQYF
TGTGCCAGCAGTTCCGGGACTAGCGGCACAGATACGCAGTATTTT
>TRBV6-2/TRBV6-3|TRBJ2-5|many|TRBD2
CASSYSGLASQETQYF
TGTGCCAGCAGTTACTCTGGACTAGCGTCTCAAGAGACCCAGTACTTC
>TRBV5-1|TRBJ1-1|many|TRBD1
CASSSGQGSVNTEAFF
TGCGCCAGCAGCTCGGGACAGGGATCCGTGAACACTGAAGCTTTCTTT
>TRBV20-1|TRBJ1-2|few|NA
CSARDTGVGVSDGYTF
TGCAGTGCTAGAGATACCGGGGTTGGGGTGTCGGACGGCTACACCTTC
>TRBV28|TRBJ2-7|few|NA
CASSIAGRGATYEQYF
TGTGCCAGCAGTATCGCGGGGAGAGGGGCAACCTACGAGCAGTACTTC
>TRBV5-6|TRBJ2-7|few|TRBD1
CASSVPGQGLYEQYF
TGTGCCAGCAGCGTCCCGGGACAGGGGCTCTACGAGCAGTACTTC
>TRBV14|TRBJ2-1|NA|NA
CASSHRASVDNEQFF
TGTGCCAGCAGCCACCGGGCTAGCGTAGACAATGAGCAGTTCTTC
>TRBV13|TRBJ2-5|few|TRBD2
CAMGPGLAEPWYQETQYF
TGTGCCATGGGCCCCGGGCTAGCGGAACCTTGGTACCAAGAGACCCAGTACTTC
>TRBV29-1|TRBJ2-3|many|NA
CSVVGGTIPGGTDTQYF
TGCAGCGTTGTGGGCGGAACGATCCCGGGGGGCACAGATACGCAGTATTTT
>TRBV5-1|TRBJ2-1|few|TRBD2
CASSSKGSGRFSEQFF
TGCGCCAGCAGCTCCAAGGGAAGCGGGAGATTTAGTGAGCAGTTCTTC
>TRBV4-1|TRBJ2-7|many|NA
CASSQESTLYEQYF
TGCGCCAGCAGCCAAGAAAGTACGCTCTACGAGCAGTACTTC
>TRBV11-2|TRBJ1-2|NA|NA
CASSLGAAGGGYTF
TGTGCCAGCAGCTTAGGGGCGGCCGGTGGAGGCTACACCTTC
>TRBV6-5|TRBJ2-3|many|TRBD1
CASSYGGKPGQFTDTQYF
TGTGCCAGCAGTTACGGGGGCAAACCGGGACAGTTTACAGATACGCAGTATTTT
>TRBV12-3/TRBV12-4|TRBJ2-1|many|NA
CASTPRGQVYNEQFF
TGTGCCAGCACGCCCAGGGGTCAGGTCTACAATGAGCAGTTCTTC
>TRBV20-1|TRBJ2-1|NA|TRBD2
CSARAGTSPPHKQFF
TGCAGTGCTAGAGCGGGGACTAGCCCACCCCATAAGCAGTTCTTC
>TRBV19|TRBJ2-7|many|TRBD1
CASSYGTGDYEQYF
TGTGCCAGTAGTTACGGGACAGGGGACTACGAGCAGTACTTC
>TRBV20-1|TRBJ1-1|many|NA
CSAPRVNTEAFF
TGCAGTGCTCCCAGGGTAAACACTGAAGCTTTCTTT
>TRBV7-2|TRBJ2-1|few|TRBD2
CASNQPGLAVGFF
TGTGCCAGCAACCAACCAGGACTAGCGGTGGGGTTCTTC
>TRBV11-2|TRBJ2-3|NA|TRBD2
CASSSIAGLTDTQYF
TGTGCCAGCAGCTCCATAGCGGGGCTCACAGATACGCAGTATTTT
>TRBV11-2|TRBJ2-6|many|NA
CASRPTSGANVLTF
TGTGCCAGCAGGCCCACCTCTGGGGCCAACGTCCTGACTTTC
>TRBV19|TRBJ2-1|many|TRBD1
CASRDRGHNEQFF
TGTGCCAGTCGGGACAGGGGGCATAATGAGCAGTTCTTC
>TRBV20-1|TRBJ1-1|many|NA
CSARDLRTGNTEAFF
TGCAGTGCTAGAGATCTCAGGACGGGAAACACTGAAGCTTTCTTT
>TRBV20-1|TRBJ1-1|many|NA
CSAPTRTEAFF
TGCAGTGCTCCGACCCGCACTGAAGCTTTCTTT
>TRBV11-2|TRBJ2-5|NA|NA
CASSFSGTYLETQYF
TGTGCCAGCAGCTTCTCCGGGACGTACCTGGAGACCCAGTACTTC
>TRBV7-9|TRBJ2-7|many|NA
CASNLGTWSEQYF
TGTGCCAGCAACTTGGGGACCTGGAGTGAGCAGTACTTC
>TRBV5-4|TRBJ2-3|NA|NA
CASGRPATDTQYF
TGTGCCAGCGGTCGGCCAGCCACAGATACGCAGTATTTT
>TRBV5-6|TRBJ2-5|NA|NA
CASSLVSVQETQYF
TGTGCCAGCAGCTTGGTCAGTGTACAAGAGACCCAGTACTTC
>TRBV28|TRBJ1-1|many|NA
CASSGPSYRNTEAFF
TGTGCCAGCAGTGGGCCTTCCTACCGGAACACTGAAGCTTTCTTT
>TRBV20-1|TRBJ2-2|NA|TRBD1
CSAKGAEGTGELFF
TGCAGTGCTAAGGGGGCCGAGGGCACCGGGGAGCTGTTTTTT
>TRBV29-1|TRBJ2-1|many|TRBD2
CSVVLAGANSYNEQFF
TGCAGCGTTGTGCTAGCGGGAGCCAACTCCTACAATGAGCAGTTCTTC
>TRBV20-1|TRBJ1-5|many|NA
CSALGRGYQPQHF
TGCAGTGCCCTGGGACGAGGCTATCAGCCCCAGCATTTT
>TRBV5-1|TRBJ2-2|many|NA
CASSANEDSSGELFF
TGCGCCAGCAGCGCCAACGAAGACAGTTCCGGGGAGCTGTTTTTT
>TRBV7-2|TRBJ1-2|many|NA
CASGAGRNYGYTF
TGTGCCAGCGGGGCGGGGAGGAACTATGGCTACACCTTC
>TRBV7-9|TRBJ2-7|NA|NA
CASSPRGTLEQYF
TGTGCCAGCAGCCCCCGAGGCACCCTCGAGCAGTACTTC
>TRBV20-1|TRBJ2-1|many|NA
CSAIPLAGNEQFF
TGCAGTGCTATCCCCCTAGCTGGCAATGAGCAGTTCTTC
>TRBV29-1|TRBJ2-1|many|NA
CSVEEESEQFF
TGCAGCGTTGAGGAGGAGAGCGAGCAGTTCTTC
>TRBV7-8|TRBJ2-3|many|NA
CASSLAPSVYDRQYF
TGTGCCAGCAGCTTAGCGCCCTCCGTTTATGATAGGCAGTATTTT
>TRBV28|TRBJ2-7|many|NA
CASSPAYEQYF
TGTGCCAGCAGTCCTGCCTACGAGCAGTACTTC
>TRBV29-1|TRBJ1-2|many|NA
CSVEFRGGGGYTF
TGCAGCGTTGAGTTTAGGGGAGGAGGTGGCTACACCTTC
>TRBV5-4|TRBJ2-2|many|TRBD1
CASSSGGPITGELFF
TGTGCCAGCAGCTCAGGGGGCCCGATCACCGGGGAGCTGTTTTTT
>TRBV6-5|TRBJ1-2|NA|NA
CASSYGPGIYGYTF
TGTGCCAGCAGTTATGGGCCAGGGATCTATGGCTACACCTTC
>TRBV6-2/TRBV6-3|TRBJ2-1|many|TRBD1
CASSPGQGAAEQFF
TGTGCCAGCAGCCCGGGACAGGGGGCCGCTGAGCAGTTCTTC
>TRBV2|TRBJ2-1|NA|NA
CASSPNTGINEQFF
TGTGCCAGCAGTCCAAACACAGGGATCAATGAGCAGTTCTTC
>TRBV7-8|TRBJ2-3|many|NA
CASSLAVAATRTDTQYF
TGTGCCAGCAGCTTAGCGGTAGCGGCGACGCGCACAGATACGCAGTATTTT
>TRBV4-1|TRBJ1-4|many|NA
CASSQVQKEKLFF
TGCGCCAGCAGCCAAGTTCAGAAGGAAAAACTGTTTTTT
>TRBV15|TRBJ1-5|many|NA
CATSRENGNQPQHF
TGTGCCACCAGCAGAGAGAACGGGAATCAGCCCCAGCATTTT
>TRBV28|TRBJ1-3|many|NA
CASSIGTLGTIYF
TGTGCCAGCAGTATCGGGACCCTTGGCACCATATATTTT